The 20 T cell receptor beta chains below come from one sample, sequenced in a study of cytomegalovirus exposure and HLA in healthy donors. This table comes from immunoSEQ multiplex PCR, and its TCRdb copy is limited to in-frame clones, with some not included. The repertoire consists of over 200,000 clones, with 88% occurring once and the leading ten covering 2.9%. Sample: PBMCs. Receptors originate from a woman under 30 in good health and CMV-seronegative.

In this sample, this clone turned up once. V is TRBV15 and J is TRBJ2-1; 9 bases are shared with TRBD2. This CDR3 is built from 17 residues. Per germline, CDR1 LNHNV and CDR2 YYDKDF (reference sequence). The V gene end was trimmed by 2 bases and the J gene end by 12 bases; junction bases not matched to a gene: 17. The CDR3 protein is CATSRNSAGGLTGWQFF. The CDR3 region has the DNA TGTGCCACCAGCAGAAATTCAGCGGGAGGCCTGACGGGGTGGCAGTTCTTC.

This chain joins TRBV4-3 and TRBJ1-3; D not certain. There are 15 residues in the CDR3. Trimming cost V 1 base and J 2 bases, with 9 bases left between them. Germline V gene sequence: CDR1 LGHNA, CDR2 YSLEER. The CDR3 sequence: CASSQGGSPGNTIYF. CDR3 bases: TGCGCCAGCAGCCAAGGAGGCTCCCCTGGAAACACCATATATTTT.

The chain employs TRBV2 and TRBJ2-3; D unclear. V gave up 3 bases and J gave up 7 bases, with 11 bases separating them. CDR3 length: 13 residues. Germline V gene lookup returns CDR1 SNHLY and CDR2 FYNNEI. The chain's CDR3 is CASSEFEPHTQYF. CDR3 nucleotides: TGTGCCAGCAGTGAGTTCGAGCCGCATACGCAGTATTTT.

The chain uses TRBV4-1 and TRBJ2-2, with D maybe TRBD2 (6 bases). The ends were cut back, 0 bases at V and 1 base at J, with 15 bases in the middle. CDR3 size: 18 residues. Germline lookup yields CDR1 MGHRA and CDR2 YSYEKL. DNA for the CDR3: TGCGCCAGCAGCCAAGAGATGCTCCGGGGAGGGAACACCGGGGAGCTGTTTTTT. Encoded protein: CASSQEMLRGGNTGELFF.

V and J are TRBV27 and TRBJ2-7; weak D call: TRBD2 (6 bases). The CDR3 has 14 residues. Germline V lookup: CDR1 MNHEY, CDR2 SMNVEV (reference sequence). V lost 3 bases, J lost 3 bases, and 12 bases lay in between. The CDR3 loop reads CASSLGQDYYEQYF. In DNA form, the CDR3 reads TGTGCCAGCAGTTTGGGGCAGGACTACTACGAGCAGTACTTC.

The rearrangement links TRBV5-4 to TRBJ2-3, with 11 bases lining up with TRBD2. V dropped 4 bases and J dropped 3; count of bases not matched to a gene: 4. Germline V gives CDR1 SGHNT, CDR2 YYREEE (reference sequence). The CDR3 spans 15 residues. CDR3 coding DNA: TGTGCCAGCAGCACAAGACTAGCGGGGACAGATACGCAGTATTTT. Its protein product is CASSTRLAGTDTQYF.

V gene TRBV14 combines with J gene TRBJ2-7; D perhaps matches TRBD2 (5 bases). This CDR3 region has 13 residues. Germline V gene lookup returns CDR1 SGHDN and CDR2 FVKESK. V dropped 2 bases and J dropped 6 bases, with 11 bases sitting between them. The CDR3 region is CASSQTTRSEQYF. In nucleotides, the CDR3 is TGTGCCAGCAGCCAAACTACTAGATCCGAGCAGTACTTC.

This clone occurred a few times. The chain recombines TRBV28 with TRBJ1-2, with TRBD1 matching over 11 bases. CDR1 is MDHEN and CDR2 is SYDVKM in the germline V gene. The CDR3 totals 13 residues. The J segment lost 8 bases and the V segment lost 8 bases, leaving 7 bases of the junction unmatched. In DNA, the CDR3 is TGTGCCAGCCGGGACAGGGGGGGTTCGGGCTACACCTTC. Its translation: CASRDRGGSGYTF.

This clone was observed a handful of times. Other DNA sequences in the same sample also yield this CDR3. V and J are TRBV6-5 and TRBJ2-7; 8 bases map to TRBD2. CDR3 length: 15 amino acids. V lost 2 bases and J lost 1; bases outside the gene matches: 4. Germline CDR1 is MNHEY and CDR2 is SVGAGI. In nucleotides, the CDR3 is TGTGCCAGCAGTTACCTAACGGGAGGGTCCTACGAGCAGTACTTC. This gives the protein CASSYLTGGSYEQYF.

V gene TRBV7-2 combines with J gene TRBJ1-3; D remains unclear. The CDR3 length is 15 residues. The V gene lost 1 base and the J gene lost 0 bases, with 7 bases spanning the gap. Germline assignment: CDR1 SGHTA and CDR2 FQGNSA. The DNA of the CDR3 is TGTGCCAGCAGCTTAGTGGCAGGCTCTGGAAACACCATATATTTT. It translates to CASSLVAGSGNTIYF.

The genes are TRBV29-1 and TRBJ1-2; the D gene is possibly TRBD1 (5 bases). Trimming removed 0 bases from V and 4 bases from J, with 9 bases in between. Per the germline V gene, CDR1 is SQVTM and CDR2 is ANQGSEA. The CDR3 has 13 amino acids. CDR3 amino acids: CSVEEQGSYGYTF. CDR3 DNA: TGCAGCGTTGAAGAGCAGGGAAGCTATGGCTACACCTTC.

This clone was seen more than once but under ten times. The chain uses TRBV4-2 and TRBJ1-1; 7 bases match TRBD1. The CDR3 loop spans 13 amino acids. Trimming cost V 4 bases and J 1 base; bases outside gene matches: 0. Germline-derived CDR1 and CDR2 are LGHNA and YNFKEQ. The CDR3 is CASSRQGNTEAFF. CDR3 bases: TGTGCCAGCAGCCGACAGGGGAACACTGAAGCTTTCTTT.

This clone was counted only a few times. The rearrangement joins TRBV7-2 to TRBJ2-5, with 7 positions matching TRBD2. CDR3 length equals 15 residues. The germline V gene encodes CDR1 SGHTA and CDR2 FQGNSA. Trimming at V came to 1 base and at J to 5 bases, leaving 7 bases not matched to a gene. CDR3 in amino acids: CASSLVPGGGETQYF. Written as DNA, the CDR3 is TGTGCCAGCAGCTTAGTACCGGGAGGTGGGGAGACCCAGTACTTC.

The genes are TRBV9 and TRBJ2-7; D unresolved. Germline lookup yields CDR1 SGDLS and CDR2 YYNGEE. With 0 bases removed from V and 2 bases from J, the gap between germline ends came to 9 bases. The length of the CDR3 is 14 residues. The CDR3 DNA reads as TGTGCCAGCAGCGTAGGTACAGAGCCCTACGAGCAGTACTTC. It codes for CASSVGTEPYEQYF.

The rearrangement joins TRBV19 to TRBJ2-7, with D unresolved. Per the germline V gene, CDR1 is LNHDA and CDR2 is SQIVND (reference sequence). The CDR3 is 13 amino acids. V was pared by 5 bases and J by 6 bases, with 14 bases between. This CDR3 is CASSALSGLEQYF. In DNA form, the CDR3 reads TGTGCCAGTAGTGCACTCTCAGGTCTCGAGCAGTACTTC.

The V and J genes are TRBV27 and TRBJ2-7, with TRBD1 as a possible D gene (7 bases). The CDR3 is made up of 12 amino acids. With 10 bases removed from V and 2 bases from J, the gap between germline ends came to 12 bases. CDR1 and CDR2 (germline): MNHEY, SMNVEV (reference sequence). In DNA form, the CDR3 reads TGTGCCACGGGGGACAGAGCCTACGAGCAGTACTTC. Its protein is CATGDRAYEQYF.

This clone has only one observation. V gene TRBV29-1 combines with J gene TRBJ2-2; TRBD1 aligns across 8 bases. The CDR3 consists of 15 residues. V lost 1 base to trimming and J lost 5 bases; unmatched junction nucleotides: 6. Germline CDR1 is SQVTM and CDR2 is ANQGSEA. The CDR3 DNA sequence: TGCAGCGTTGAAGGCCCAGGGGGCCGGACCGGGGAGCTGTTTTTT. This sequence encodes CSVEGPGGRTGELFF.

This clone was detected only a few times. V and J are TRBV4-1 and TRBJ2-7, with 7 bases that match TRBD1. The CDR3 runs to 15 residues. Germline V gene lookup returns CDR1 MGHRA and CDR2 YSYEKL. Trimming at V came to 3 bases and at J to 3 bases, leaving 8 bases not matched to a gene. The CDR3 sequence: CASSHPTQGVYEQYF. The CDR3 region has the DNA TGCGCCAGCAGCCATCCTACTCAGGGGGTCTACGAGCAGTACTTC.

This chain joins TRBV27 and TRBJ2-2; D perhaps matches TRBD2 (6 bases). Per the germline V gene, CDR1 is MNHEY and CDR2 is SMNVEV (reference sequence). V was pared by 10 bases and J by 3 bases, with 21 bases between. The CDR3 runs 16 residues. CDR3 sequence reads: CATSPGLERDTGELFF. CDR3 nucleotides: TGTGCCACGTCACCGGGTTTGGAGCGGGACACCGGGGAGCTGTTTTTT.

This rearrangement joins TRBV7-2 to TRBJ2-1; 9 bases line up with TRBD2. Germline lookup yields CDR1 SGHTA and CDR2 FQGNSA. V gave up 8 bases and J gave up 0 bases; unmatched junction bases: 8. The CDR3 has 16 amino acids. CDR3 amino acids: CASLGGSGSSYNEQFF. In nucleotides, the CDR3 is TGTGCCAGCCTGGGGGGTAGCGGGAGCTCCTACAATGAGCAGTTCTTC.